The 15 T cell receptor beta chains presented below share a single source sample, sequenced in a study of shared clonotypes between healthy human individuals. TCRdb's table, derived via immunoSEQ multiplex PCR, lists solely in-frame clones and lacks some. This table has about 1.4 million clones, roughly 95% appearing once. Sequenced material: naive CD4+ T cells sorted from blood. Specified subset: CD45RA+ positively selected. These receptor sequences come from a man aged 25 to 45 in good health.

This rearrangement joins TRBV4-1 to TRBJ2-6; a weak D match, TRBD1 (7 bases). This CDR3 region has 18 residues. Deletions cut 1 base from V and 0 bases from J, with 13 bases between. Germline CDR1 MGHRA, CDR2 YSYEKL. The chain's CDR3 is CASSQGGTAGSGANVLTF. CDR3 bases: TGCGCCAGCAGCCAAGGCGGGACAGCCGGCTCTGGGGCCAACGTCCTGACTTTC.

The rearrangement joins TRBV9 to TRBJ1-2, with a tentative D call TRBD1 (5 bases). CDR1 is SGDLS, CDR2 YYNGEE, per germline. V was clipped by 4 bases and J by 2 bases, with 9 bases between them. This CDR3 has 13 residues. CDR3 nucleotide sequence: TGTGCCAGCAGCCCTCGGGGGAACTATGGCTACACCTTC. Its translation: CASSPRGNYGYTF.

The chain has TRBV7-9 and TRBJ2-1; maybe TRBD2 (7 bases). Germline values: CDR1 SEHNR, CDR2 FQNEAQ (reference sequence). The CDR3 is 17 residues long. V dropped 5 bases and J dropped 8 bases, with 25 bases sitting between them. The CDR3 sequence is CASSHHPGAREYYEQFF. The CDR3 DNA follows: TGTGCCAGCAGCCACCACCCAGGGGCGCGGGAGTACTATGAGCAGTTCTTC.

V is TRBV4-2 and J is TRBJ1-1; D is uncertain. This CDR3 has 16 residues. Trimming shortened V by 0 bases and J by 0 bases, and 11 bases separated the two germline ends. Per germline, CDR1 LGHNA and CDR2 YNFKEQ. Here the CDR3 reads CASSQDDRGMNTEAFF. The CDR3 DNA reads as TGTGCCAGCAGCCAAGATGACCGGGGTATGAACACTGAAGCTTTCTTT.

In DNA, the CDR3 is TGTGCCAGCAGCCTACTCGGGACAGGGAATAGCAATCAGCCCCAGCATTTT. Its translation: CASSLLGTGNSNQPQHF. The J gene is TRBJ1-5, the V gene TRBV28; TRBD1 aligns across 9 bases. V gave up 6 bases and J gave up 0 bases; unmatched junction bases: 9. CDR1 is MDHEN, CDR2 SYDVKM, per germline. CDR3 length: 17 amino acids. The whole variable domain, filled in from reference TRBV28 and TRBJ1-5, reads DVKVTQSSRYLVKRTGEKVFLECVQDMDHENMFWYRQDPGLGLRLIYFSYDVKMKEKGDIPEGYSVSREKKERFSLILESASTNQTSMYLCASSLLGTGNSNQPQHFGDGTRLSIL.

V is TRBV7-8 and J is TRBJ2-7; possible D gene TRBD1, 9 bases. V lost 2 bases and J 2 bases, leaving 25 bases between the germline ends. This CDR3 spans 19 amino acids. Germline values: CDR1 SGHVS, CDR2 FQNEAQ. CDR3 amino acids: CASSLFGQGTPGLAYEQYF. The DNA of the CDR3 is TGTGCCAGCAGCTTATTTGGACAGGGGACTCCGGGACTAGCCTACGAGCAGTACTTC.

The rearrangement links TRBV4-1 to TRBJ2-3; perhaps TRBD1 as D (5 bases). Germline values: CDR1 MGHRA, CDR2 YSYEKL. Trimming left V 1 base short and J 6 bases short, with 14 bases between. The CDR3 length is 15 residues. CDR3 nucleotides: TGCGCCAGCAGCCAAGGGGCTAGGGGTCGGGATACGCAGTATTTT. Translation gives CASSQGARGRDTQYF.

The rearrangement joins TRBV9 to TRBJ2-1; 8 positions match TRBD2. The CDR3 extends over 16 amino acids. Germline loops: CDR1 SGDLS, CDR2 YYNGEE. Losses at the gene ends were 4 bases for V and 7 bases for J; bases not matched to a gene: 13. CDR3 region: CASSPQPAGVINEQFF. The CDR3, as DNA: TGTGCCAGCAGCCCCCAGCCAGCGGGAGTTATAAATGAGCAGTTCTTC.

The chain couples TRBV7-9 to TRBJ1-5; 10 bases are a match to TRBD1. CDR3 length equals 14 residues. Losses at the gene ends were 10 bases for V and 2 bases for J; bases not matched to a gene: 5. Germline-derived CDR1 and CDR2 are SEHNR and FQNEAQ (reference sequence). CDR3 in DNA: TGTGCCATTACCGGGACAGGGGGCAATCAGCCCCAGCATTTT. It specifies CAITGTGGNQPQHF.

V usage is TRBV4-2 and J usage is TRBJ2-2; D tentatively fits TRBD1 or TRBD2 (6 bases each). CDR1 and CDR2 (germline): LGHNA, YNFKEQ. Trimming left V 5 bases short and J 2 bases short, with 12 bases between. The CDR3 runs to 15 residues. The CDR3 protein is CASSAGHSNTGELFF. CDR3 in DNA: TGTGCCAGCAGCGCGGGACACTCAAACACCGGGGAGCTGTTTTTT.

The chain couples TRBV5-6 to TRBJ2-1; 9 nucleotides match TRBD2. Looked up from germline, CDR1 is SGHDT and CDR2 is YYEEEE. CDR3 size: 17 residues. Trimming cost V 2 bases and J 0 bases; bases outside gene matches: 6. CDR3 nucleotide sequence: TGTGCCAGCAGCTTTAGCGGGAGTTTCGGCTCCTACAATGAGCAGTTCTTC. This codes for CASSFSGSFGSYNEQFF.

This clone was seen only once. The CDR3 spells CASSLALPGFREKLFF. The CDR3 DNA follows: TGTGCCAGCAGCTTAGCGCTACCGGGTTTTCGCGAAAAACTGTTTTTT. V and J are TRBV7-6 and TRBJ1-4, with unresolved D. Germline CDR1 reads SGHVS; CDR2 reads FNYEAQ. V shed 0 bases and J shed 8 bases, with 16 bases lying between them. This CDR3 is 16 amino acids long. The full variable domain, completed using reference TRBV7-6 and TRBJ1-4, is GAGVSQSPRYKVTKRGQDVALRCDPISGHVSLYWYRQALGQGPEFLTYFNYEAQQDKSGLPNDRFSAERPEGSISTLTIQRTEQRDSAMYRCASSLALPGFREKLFFGSGTQLSVL.

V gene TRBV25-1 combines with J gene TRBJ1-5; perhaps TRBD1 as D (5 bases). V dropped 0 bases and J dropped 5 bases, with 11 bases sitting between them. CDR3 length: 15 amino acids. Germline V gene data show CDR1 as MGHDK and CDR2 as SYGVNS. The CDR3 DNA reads TGTGCCAGCAGTGAATACGGGGCGGGGCATCAGCCCCAGCATTTT. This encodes CASSEYGAGHQPQHF. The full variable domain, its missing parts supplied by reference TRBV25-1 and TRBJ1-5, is EADIYQTPRYLVIGTGKKITLECSQTMGHDKMYWYQQDPGMELHLIHYSYGVNSTEKGDLSSESTVSRIRTEHFPLTLESARPSHTSQYLCASSEYGAGHQPQHFGDGTRLSIL.

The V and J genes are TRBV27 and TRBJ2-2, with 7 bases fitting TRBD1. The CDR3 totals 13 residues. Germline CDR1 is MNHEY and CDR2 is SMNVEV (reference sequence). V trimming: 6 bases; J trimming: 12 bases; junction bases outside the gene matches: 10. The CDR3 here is CASRLTGSGKLFF. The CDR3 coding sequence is TGTGCCAGCAGACTGACAGGGAGTGGCAAGCTGTTTTTT.

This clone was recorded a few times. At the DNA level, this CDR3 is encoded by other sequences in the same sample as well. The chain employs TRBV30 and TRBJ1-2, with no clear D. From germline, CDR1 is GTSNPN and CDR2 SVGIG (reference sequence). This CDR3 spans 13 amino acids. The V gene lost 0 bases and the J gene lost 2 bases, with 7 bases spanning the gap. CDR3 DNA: TGTGCCTGGAGTGTATTGGGGAACTATGGCTACACCTTC. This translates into CAWSVLGNYGYTF. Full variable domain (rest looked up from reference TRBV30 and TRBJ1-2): SQTIHQWPATLVQPVGSPLSLECTVEGTSNPNLYWYRQAAGRGLQLLFYSVGIGQISSEVPQNLSASRPQDRQFILSSKKLLLSDSGFYLCAWSVLGNYGYTFGSGTRLTVV.